This T cell receptor (beta chain) was obtained from a study of blood T cell repertoires in COVID-19. Original methodology: Nucleated cell counts were estimated from reference gene primer amplification. Sequencing was performed with immunoSEQ multiplex PCR; in TCRdb, only in-frame clones are kept and a portion is missing. The V and J calls and clone size come from that table; D and trimming were worked out from the DNA. The table has 250,000 to 300,000 clones, approximately 89% seen once; the top ten hold 2.2%. This CDR3 contains 15 residues. Trimming at V came to 1 base and at J to 4 bases, leaving 5 bases not matched to a gene. CDR1 is SGHDT and CDR2 is YYEEEE in the germline V gene.

The receptor comes from a woman between 25 and 40 years old with COVID-19, enrolled during active disease. Sequenced: peripheral blood. The chain is built from TRBV5-6 and TRBJ2-3; 8 positions agree with TRBD2. Written as DNA, the CDR3 is TGTGCCAGCAGCTTGAGCGGGAGTAAAGCAGATACGCAGTATTTT. Residues: CASSLSGSKADTQYF.